Shown below are 2 T cell receptor beta chains from a single sample sequenced in a study of beta chain features in type 1 diabetes. The isolated RNA, all of it, was reverse transcribed, so expressed TCRB transcripts were what got sequenced. Sequencing was performed with immunoSEQ multiplex PCR; in TCRdb, only in-frame clones are kept and a portion is missing. Found here are roughly 150,000 clones, around 10% of them singletons; the top ten hold around 2%. Source material: central memory CD4+ T cells from blood. All receptors come from a man younger than 35 in good health.

The CDR3 nucleotides are TGTGCCAGCAGCGTGGGACAGGGGCTCAATCAGCCCCAGCATTTT. It specifies CASSVGQGLNQPQHF. The genes are TRBV9 and TRBJ1-5; the match to TRBD1 covers 10 bases. Per germline, CDR1 SGDLS and CDR2 YYNGEE. V trimming: 2 bases; J trimming: 3 bases; junction bases outside the gene matches: 2. This CDR3 region has 15 residues.

The chain is built from TRBV5-1 and TRBJ2-6, with TRBD1 matching 8 bases. This CDR3 has 17 residues. V was clipped by 4 bases and J by 1 base; unmatched bases: 7. Germline V CDR1 and CDR2: SGHRS, YFSETQ. The CDR3 DNA reads TGCGCCAGCAGCGCCGGGACAGGAATATCTGGGGCCAACGTCCTGACTTTC. Translation: CASSAGTGISGANVLTF.